The clone carrying this T cell receptor (beta chain) turned up a few times. This entry belongs to a study of blood T cell repertoires in COVID-19. Recruits, aged about 18 to 100 years, lived in 20 to 30 US areas. Before being deemed recovered, Cohort 3 donors had two negative PCRs, clearance, or symptom resolution. Original methodology: Nucleated cell counts were estimated from reference gene primer amplification. Produced via immunoSEQ multiplex PCR; TCRdb's table is partial and in-frame only. V, J and clone size are taken as reported in that table, and D and trimming were inferred from the DNA itself. The table records around 360,000 clones, about 88% of them present only once. Sequencing was carried out using PBMCs or T cells enriched from blood (not recorded which). This TCR derives from a woman aged 25 to 39 who had recovered from COVID-19.

CDR3 sequence reads: CASSLEVAGASYEQYF. The CDR3 DNA follows: TGTGCCAGCAGCTTAGAGGTAGCGGGGGCCTCCTACGAGCAGTACTTC. The chain uses TRBV11-2 and TRBJ2-7, with 9 bases lining up with TRBD2. V lost 0 bases to trimming and J lost 0 bases; unmatched junction nucleotides: 3. This CDR3 has 16 amino acids. Germline V CDR1 and CDR2: SGHAT, FQNNGV. The full variable domain, in which reference TRBV11-2 and TRBJ2-7 provide the parts outside the CDR3, is EAGVAQSPRYKIIEKRQSVAFWCNPISGHATLYWYQQILGQGPKLLIQFQNNGVVDDSQLPKDRFSAERLKGVDSTLKIQPAKLEDSAVYLCASSLEVAGASYEQYFGPGTRLTVT.